The rows below give T cell receptor beta chains drawn from one sample of a study of blood T cell repertoires in COVID-19. The assay was immunoSEQ multiplex PCR, and TCRdb's table has in-frame clones only and misses some. The data contain around 100,000 clones, around 87% of them seen just once; the ten biggest clones take up 7% to 8%. What was sequenced was peripheral blood. These receptor sequences come from a human donor with acute or convalescent COVID-19. The donor label of this sample is uncertain. Both conserved end residues are part of each CDR3. Fields, in order: V gene, clone size, D gene, J gene, CDR3 DNA, CDR3 protein. A D gene is named only where the DNA matches it firmly. Clone size is given for some rows only: seen once, a few or many times, or a class if the clone is expanded.

V gene: TRBV24-1
clone size: -
D gene: TRBD1
J gene: TRBJ2-3
CDR3 DNA: TGTGCCACCAGTGATCCAGGGGGTACAGATACGCAGTATTTT
CDR3 protein: CATSDPGGTDTQYF

V gene: TRBV6-2/TRBV6-3
clone size: -
D gene: -
J gene: TRBJ2-1
CDR3 DNA: TGTGCCAGCAGCTCCTTACATCGGGGGGCGCGGGAAGATGAGCAGTTCTTC
CDR3 protein: CASSSLHRGAREDEQFF

V gene: TRBV10-3
clone size: -
D gene: -
J gene: TRBJ1-3
CDR3 DNA: TGTGCCGTAAAACAAAGCTCTGGAAACACCATATATTTT
CDR3 protein: CAVKQSSGNTIYF

V gene: TRBV7-9
clone size: -
D gene: -
J gene: TRBJ1-1
CDR3 DNA: TGTGCCAGCAGCTTAGTTCAGGGGACTGAAGCTTTCTTT
CDR3 protein: CASSLVQGTEAFF

V gene: TRBV6-6
clone size: -
D gene: -
J gene: TRBJ2-7
CDR3 DNA: TGTGCCAGCAGTTGGGCGGGGGCCGGCGAGCAGTACTTC
CDR3 protein: CASSWAGAGEQYF

V gene: TRBV6-5
clone size: -
D gene: -
J gene: TRBJ1-6
CDR3 DNA: TGTGCCAGCAGTTACTCTTCCACAGGGACGGTATCACCCCTCCACTTT
CDR3 protein: CASSYSSTGTVSPLHF

V gene: TRBV19
clone size: -
D gene: TRBD1
J gene: TRBJ1-5
CDR3 DNA: TGTGCCAGTATCCCAGGACAGGGGTCCAGTAATCAGCCCCAGCATTTT
CDR3 protein: CASIPGQGSSNQPQHF

V gene: TRBV2
clone size: -
D gene: -
J gene: TRBJ1-1
CDR3 DNA: TGTGCCAGCAGTGAACAGGGGAACACTGAAGCTTTCTTT
CDR3 protein: CASSEQGNTEAFF

V gene: TRBV7-8
clone size: -
D gene: -
J gene: TRBJ1-5
CDR3 DNA: TGTGCCAGCAGCTTAGAGGGGTATAGCAATCAGCCCCAGCATTTT
CDR3 protein: CASSLEGYSNQPQHF

V gene: TRBV10-3
clone size: -
D gene: TRBD2
J gene: TRBJ2-1
CDR3 DNA: TGTGCCATCTCCCCGGCGGGGGACAATGAGCAGTTCTTC
CDR3 protein: CAISPAGDNEQFF

V gene: TRBV14
clone size: -
D gene: TRBD2
J gene: TRBJ2-1
CDR3 DNA: TGTGCCAGCAGCCAAGCCCCGCTAGCGGGGTACAATGAGCAGTTCTTC
CDR3 protein: CASSQAPLAGYNEQFF

V gene: TRBV7-2
clone size: few
D gene: TRBD2
J gene: TRBJ2-3
CDR3 DNA: TGTGCCAGCAGCTCGTTTGGGACTAACACAGATACGCAGTATTTT
CDR3 protein: CASSSFGTNTDTQYF